A selection of T cell receptor beta chains follows, all from one sample in a study of OX40 agonist ivuxolimab in advanced cancers. The table came from immunoSEQ multiplex PCR; TCRdb's copy has only in-frame clones and leaves some out. The sample lists over 35,000 clones, about 87% occurring once. The specimen was CD4+ or CD8+ T cells sorted from blood, collected in a trial of the OX40 agonist ivuxolimab. These receptors were collected from an adult with an advanced solid tumor such as melanoma, head and neck, liver or kidney cancer. The CDR3 runs from the conserved cysteine through the conserved F or W. D genes are given only for firm matches. Only some rows state a clone size, as once, few, many or a class for expanded clones.

TGTGCCAGCAGCTTGGACAGGCGACGATATAATTCACCCCTCCACTTT	CASSLDRRRYNSPLHF	.	TRBV5-6	TRBJ1-6	.
TGTGCCAGCAGTCTCCTCCGGGACCAACTTACCTACGAGCAGTACTTC	CASSLLRDQLTYEQYF	.	TRBV2	TRBJ2-7	.
TGCGCCAGCAGCTCCGCCTTGGGCACCGGGGAGCTGTTTTTT	CASSSALGTGELFF	.	TRBV5-1	TRBJ2-2	.
TGTGCCATCAGTGGGCCAGGGAACACTGAAGCTTTCTTT	CAISGPGNTEAFF	.	TRBV10-3	TRBJ1-1	.
TGCGCCAGCAGCCAATCAGGACAGGGCCGAGAGCAGTACTTC	CASSQSGQGREQYF	TRBD1	TRBV4-1	TRBJ2-7	.
TGTGCCAGCAGCCTAGGCGCGGGGAGGGGTGAGCAGTTCTTC	CASSLGAGRGEQFF	TRBD2	TRBV7-9	TRBJ2-1	once
TGTGCCAGCAGCCAACTGGACAATCAGCCCCAGCATTTT	CASSQLDNQPQHF	.	TRBV6-5	TRBJ1-5	.
TGTGCCAGCAGCTTAGGGCAGGGCCGCGACGAAAAACTGTTTTTT	CASSLGQGRDEKLFF	.	TRBV7-9	TRBJ1-4	.
TGCAGCGTGGATGAGAACACCGGGGAGCTGTTTTTT	CSVDENTGELFF	.	TRBV29-1	TRBJ2-2	.
TGTGCCAGCAGTTTACCGGGGGCGGGGTTTCGCGAGCAGTACTTC	CASSLPGAGFREQYF	.	TRBV28	TRBJ2-7	.
TGTGCCAGCAGCTCATATGGACAGGGGGATTCCTACGAGCAGTACTTC	CASSSYGQGDSYEQYF	TRBD1	TRBV7-9	TRBJ2-7	once
TGTGCCAGCAGCCGTTCGGCACTAGCGGAAAACATTCAGTACTTC	CASSRSALAENIQYF	TRBD2	TRBV5-4	TRBJ2-4	.
TGTGCCAGCAGTTCCACCGGGACAGGCAATCAGCCCCAGCATTTT	CASSSTGTGNQPQHF	TRBD1	TRBV7-2	TRBJ1-5	.
TGTGCCAGCAGTTCCGGACTAGTTCCCCAGGTAGAGTTCTTC	CASSSGLVPQVEFF	TRBD2	TRBV27	TRBJ2-1	.
TGTGCCATCAGTGAGGCGGGACAACACGAAAAACTGTTTTTT	CAISEAGQHEKLFF	.	TRBV6-1	TRBJ1-4	few
TGTGCCAGCAGTGAAATACTCAATCAAGAGACCCAGTACTTC	CASSEILNQETQYF	.	TRBV6-1	TRBJ2-5	.
TGTGCCAGCAGCGCCCGCGAAAGGTCAACAGATACGCAGTATTTT	CASSARERSTDTQYF	.	TRBV5-4	TRBJ2-3	.
TGTGCCAGCAGTGAGCTTAGCTCCTACAATGAGCAGTTCTTC	CASSELSSYNEQFF	.	TRBV6-1	TRBJ2-1	.
TGTGCCACCAGCAGGGATAATGCGGGGGTTGAAAAACTGTTTTTT	CATSRDNAGVEKLFF	.	TRBV15	TRBJ1-4	few
TGTGCCAGCAGTTTGGGAGGACTTACCTTC	CASSLGGLTF	.	TRBV6-6	TRBJ1-2	.
TGTGCCAGCAGTTTACTGGAGAACACTGAAGCTTTCTTT	CASSLLENTEAFF	.	TRBV28	TRBJ1-1	.
TGTGCCTGCGGCCGTGGGGGAGCGGGCACAGATACGCAGTATTTT	CACGRGGAGTDTQYF	.	TRBV6-6	TRBJ2-3	.
TGTGCCAGTATCCGGGACGATCAAGAGACCCAGTACTTC	CASIRDDQETQYF	.	TRBV2	TRBJ2-5	.
TGCGCCAGCAGCTTGGTGGCTAGCGGGGGGGCGGAGACCCAGTACTTC	CASSLVASGGAETQYF	TRBD2	TRBV5-1	TRBJ2-5	.